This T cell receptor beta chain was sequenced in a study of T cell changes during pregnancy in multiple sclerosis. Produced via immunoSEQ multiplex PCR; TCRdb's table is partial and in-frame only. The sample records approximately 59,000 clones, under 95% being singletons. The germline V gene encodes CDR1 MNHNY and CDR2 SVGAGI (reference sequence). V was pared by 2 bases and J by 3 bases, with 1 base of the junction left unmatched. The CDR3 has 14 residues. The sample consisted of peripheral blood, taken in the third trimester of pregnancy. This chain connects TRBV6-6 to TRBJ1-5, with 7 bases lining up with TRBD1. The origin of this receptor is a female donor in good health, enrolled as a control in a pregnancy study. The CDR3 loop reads CASSYDRVNQPQHF. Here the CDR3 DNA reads TGTGCCAGCAGTTACGACAGGGTCAATCAGCCCCAGCATTTT.